The rows below give T cell receptor beta chains drawn from one sample of a study of OX40 agonist ivuxolimab in advanced cancers. Assay: immunoSEQ multiplex PCR; the TCRdb copy retains only in-frame clones and omits some. The sample shows some 40,000 clones, 85% to 95% of them seen only once. The sequenced sample was CD4+ or CD8+ T cells sorted from blood, obtained in a trial of the OX40 agonist ivuxolimab. Every receptor here comes from an adult with an advanced solid tumor such as melanoma, head and neck, liver or kidney cancer. Each CDR3 is given with its conserved first and last residue. Size is stated for part of the rows, as once, few or many counts, or as a class when the clone is expanded.

j_call: TRBJ2-2
v_call: TRBV2
clone_size: -
cdr3_aa: CASRPQLGAVSTGELFF

j_call: TRBJ2-1
v_call: TRBV4-1
clone_size: -
cdr3_aa: CASSQSLRAGAVDEQFF

j_call: TRBJ2-3
v_call: TRBV28
clone_size: -
cdr3_aa: CASSVQGSTVLFDTQYF

j_call: TRBJ2-7
v_call: TRBV28
clone_size: -
cdr3_aa: CASRAGTSGRTRYEQYF

j_call: TRBJ2-5
v_call: TRBV7-7
clone_size: once
cdr3_aa: CASSPGVGTQETQYF

j_call: TRBJ1-4
v_call: TRBV7-9
clone_size: -
cdr3_aa: CASSLATHEKLFF

j_call: TRBJ2-1
v_call: TRBV30
clone_size: -
cdr3_aa: CAWSVLADEQFF

j_call: TRBJ1-2
v_call: TRBV19
clone_size: -
cdr3_aa: CASSITPGQGSEGYTF

j_call: TRBJ2-7
v_call: TRBV10-3
clone_size: -
cdr3_aa: CAILAEVSYEQYF

j_call: TRBJ1-2
v_call: TRBV27
clone_size: -
cdr3_aa: CASSLAAGGYGYTF

j_call: TRBJ2-1
v_call: TRBV11-3
clone_size: -
cdr3_aa: CASSLAGTEQFF

j_call: TRBJ2-7
v_call: TRBV2
clone_size: once
cdr3_aa: CASSNLRQGIYEQYF

j_call: TRBJ2-2
v_call: TRBV21-1
clone_size: few
cdr3_aa: CATRYLRVPNTGELFF

j_call: TRBJ2-1
v_call: TRBV6-6
clone_size: -
cdr3_aa: CASSYSPSGGHNEQFF

j_call: TRBJ2-1
v_call: TRBV7-9
clone_size: -
cdr3_aa: CASSLGQGAYEQFF

j_call: TRBJ2-1
v_call: TRBV6-5
clone_size: -
cdr3_aa: CASSLLATGVDEQFF

j_call: TRBJ2-5
v_call: TRBV5-6
clone_size: once
cdr3_aa: CASSFQGLETQYF

j_call: TRBJ2-7
v_call: TRBV19
clone_size: once
cdr3_aa: CASSPSGQGTYEQYF

j_call: TRBJ2-1
v_call: TRBV7-9
clone_size: -
cdr3_aa: CASSSTDSSSYNEQFF

j_call: TRBJ2-7
v_call: TRBV18
clone_size: -
cdr3_aa: CASSPGRNYEQYF

j_call: TRBJ2-7
v_call: TRBV6-1
clone_size: few
cdr3_aa: CASSARGAGYYEQYF

j_call: TRBJ2-3
v_call: TRBV13
clone_size: -
cdr3_aa: CASSLMGGRGSTDTQYF

j_call: TRBJ2-3
v_call: TRBV19
clone_size: -
cdr3_aa: CASSPGLAGGLGTDTQYF

j_call: TRBJ1-1
v_call: TRBV29-1
clone_size: -
cdr3_aa: CSVTANTEAFF

j_call: TRBJ2-7
v_call: TRBV4-1
clone_size: -
cdr3_aa: CASSLQRADEQYF